The 8 T cell receptor beta chains presented below share a single source sample, sequenced in a study of cytomegalovirus exposure and HLA in healthy donors. The PCR was carried out with 60 Vbeta primers and 13 Jbeta primers. This table comes from immunoSEQ multiplex PCR, and its TCRdb copy is limited to in-frame clones, with some not included. This table has more than 90,000 clones, under 80% appearing once. Sequenced: PBMCs. These receptor sequences come from a man in his forties in good health and CMV-seronegative.

This chain uses TRBV4-3 with TRBJ1-2; no firm D call. The CDR3 runs 15 residues. Between the trimmed V and J ends, which lost 0 bases and 2 bases, there was a span of 10 bases. Germline V gene lookup returns CDR1 LGHNA and CDR2 YSLEER. The CDR3 coding sequence is TGCGCCAGCAGCCAAGATCCAACAGAGAACTATGGCTACACCTTC. Its protein is CASSQDPTENYGYTF.

This sequence joins TRBV5-4 and TRBJ2-5; 12 positions agree with TRBD2. This CDR3 has 16 amino acids. V was clipped by 3 bases and J by 5 bases; unmatched bases: 8. CDR1 and CDR2 (germline): SGHNT, YYREEE (reference sequence). The CDR3 protein is CASSYPSGGARETQYF. The DNA for the CDR3 is TGTGCCAGCAGCTATCCTAGCGGGGGGGCCCGTGAGACCCAGTACTTC.

The chain joins TRBV7-9 to TRBJ1-6; 7 bases map to TRBD1. Germline V gene lookup returns CDR1 SEHNR and CDR2 FQNEAQ (reference sequence). The V gene end was trimmed by 6 bases and the J gene end by 4 bases; junction bases not matched to a gene: 9. The CDR3 has 16 amino acids. CDR3 coding DNA: TGTGCCAGCAGGCGGGACAGCGGTGGGTATAATTCACCCCTCCACTTT. This encodes CASRRDSGGYNSPLHF.

The J gene is TRBJ2-1, the V gene TRBV5-6; TRBD1 agrees at 9 bases. Germline V CDR1 and CDR2: SGHDT, YYEEEE. V trimming: 0 bases; J trimming: 7 bases; junction bases outside the gene matches: 11. The CDR3 extends over 17 amino acids. In DNA, the CDR3 is TGTGCCAGCAGCTTGGGACTCCGGGACAGGGATGTGAATGAGCAGTTCTTC. Protein product: CASSLGLRDRDVNEQFF.

The chain uses TRBV25-1 and TRBJ2-5; 13 nucleotides line up with TRBD2. The CDR3 length is 16 residues. J lost 3 bases, V lost 3 bases, and 4 bases had no gene match. In germline, CDR1 is MGHDK, CDR2 SYGVNS. The CDR3 region is CASSDILAGGKETQYF. CDR3 sequence (DNA): TGTGCCAGCAGTGATATACTAGCGGGGGGGAAAGAGACCCAGTACTTC.

The chain has TRBV19 and TRBJ1-1, with 7 bases fitting TRBD1. Germline V gene data show CDR1 as LNHDA and CDR2 as SQIVND (reference sequence). The J segment lost 6 bases and the V segment lost 5 bases, leaving 9 bases of the junction unmatched. This CDR3 comprises 14 residues. CDR3 coding DNA: TGTGCCAGTAGTCGCCGACAGGGTAACGCTGAAGCTTTCTTT. Translated, it gives CASSRRQGNAEAFF.

The V gene is TRBV7-2, the J gene TRBJ1-6; D is perhaps TRBD1 (5 bases). Germline lookup yields CDR1 SGHTA and CDR2 FQGNSA. Between the trimmed V and J ends, which lost 2 bases and 7 bases, there was a span of 9 bases. This CDR3 contains 14 residues. CDR3 region: CASSLWGVNSPLHF. The CDR3 coding sequence is TGTGCCAGCAGCTTATGGGGGGTCAATTCACCCCTCCACTTT.

In this sample, this clone is medium-sized. The J gene is TRBJ2-6, the V gene TRBV23-1; D call uncertain. TRBV23-1 is given ORF status, its function remaining uncertain. Trimming removed 4 bases at V and 0 bases at J, with 10 bases between. This CDR3 is built from 16 residues. DNA of the CDR3: TGCGCCAGCAGTCGAGGTTTCCCCTCTGGGGCCAACGTCCTGACTTTC. It specifies CASSRGFPSGANVLTF.